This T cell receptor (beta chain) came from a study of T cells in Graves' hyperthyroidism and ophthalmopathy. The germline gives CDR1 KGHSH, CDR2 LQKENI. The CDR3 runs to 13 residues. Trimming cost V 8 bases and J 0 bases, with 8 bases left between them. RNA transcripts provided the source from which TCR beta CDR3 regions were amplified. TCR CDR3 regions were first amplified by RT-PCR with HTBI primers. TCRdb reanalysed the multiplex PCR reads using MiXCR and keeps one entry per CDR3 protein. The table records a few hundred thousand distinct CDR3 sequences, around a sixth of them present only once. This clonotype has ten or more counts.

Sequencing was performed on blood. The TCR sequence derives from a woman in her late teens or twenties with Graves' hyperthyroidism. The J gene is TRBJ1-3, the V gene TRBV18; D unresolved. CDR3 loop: CASSTYSGNTIYF. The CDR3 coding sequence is TGTGCCAGCAGCACTTACTCTGGAAACACCATATATTTT.